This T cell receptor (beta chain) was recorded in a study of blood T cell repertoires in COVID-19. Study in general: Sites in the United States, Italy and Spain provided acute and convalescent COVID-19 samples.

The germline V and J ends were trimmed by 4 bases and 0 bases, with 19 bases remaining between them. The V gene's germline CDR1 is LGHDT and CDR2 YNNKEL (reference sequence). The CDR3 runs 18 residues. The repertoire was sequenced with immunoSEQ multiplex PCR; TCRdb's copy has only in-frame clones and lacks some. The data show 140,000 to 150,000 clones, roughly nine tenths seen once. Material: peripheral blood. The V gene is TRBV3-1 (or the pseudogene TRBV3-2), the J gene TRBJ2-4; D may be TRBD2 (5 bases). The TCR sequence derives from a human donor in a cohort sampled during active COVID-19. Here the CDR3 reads CASSPTRGLGRAKNIQYF. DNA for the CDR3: TGTGCCAGCAGCCCAACCAGAGGGTTGGGAAGAGCCAAAAACATTCAGTACTTC.